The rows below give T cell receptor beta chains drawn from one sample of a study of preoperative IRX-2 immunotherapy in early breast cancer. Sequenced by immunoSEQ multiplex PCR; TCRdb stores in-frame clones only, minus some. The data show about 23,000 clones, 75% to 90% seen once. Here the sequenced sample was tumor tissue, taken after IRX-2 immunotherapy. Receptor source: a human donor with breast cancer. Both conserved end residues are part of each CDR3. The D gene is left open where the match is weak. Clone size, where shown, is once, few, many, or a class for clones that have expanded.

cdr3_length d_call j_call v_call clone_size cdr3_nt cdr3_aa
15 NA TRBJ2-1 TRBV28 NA TGTGCCAGCAGTTTTAGCCGGGAGTTCTCCAATGAGCAGTTCTTC CASSFSREFSNEQFF
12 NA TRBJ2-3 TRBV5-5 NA TGTGCCAGCAGCGTGAACACAGATACGCAGTATTTT CASSVNTDTQYF
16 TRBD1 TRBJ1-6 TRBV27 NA TGTGCCAGCAGGACAGGGGAAGTCCCCTATAATTCACCCCTCCACTTT CASRTGEVPYNSPLHF
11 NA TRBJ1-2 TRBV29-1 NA TGCAGCGCCGGGGGCCCAGATGGCTACACCTTC CSAGGPDGYTF
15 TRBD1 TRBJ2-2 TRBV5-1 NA TGCGCCAGCAGCCCGGACAGGGGGATCACCGGGGAGCTGTTTTTT CASSPDRGITGELFF
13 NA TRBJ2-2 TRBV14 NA TGTGCCAGCAGCCAAAAGGGGACCGGGGAGCTGTTTTTT CASSQKGTGELFF
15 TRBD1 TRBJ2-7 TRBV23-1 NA TGCGCCAGCAGTCAAGCCCGGACAGGGCCCTACGAGCAGTACTTC CASSQARTGPYEQYF
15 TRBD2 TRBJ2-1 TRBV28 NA TGTGCCAGCAGTTCCGGGACTAGGGTCGACAATGAGCAGTTCTTC CASSSGTRVDNEQFF
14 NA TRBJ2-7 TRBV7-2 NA TGTGCCAGCAGCCCCGGAGGGGGAAACTACGAGCAGTACTTC CASSPGGGNYEQYF
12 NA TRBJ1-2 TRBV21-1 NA TGTGCCAGCTCTCCGGAAGGGGCTGGCTACACCTTC CASSPEGAGYTF
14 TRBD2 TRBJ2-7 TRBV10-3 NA TGTGCCATCAGCGCTAGCGGGGGCTCCTACGAGCAGTACTTC CAISASGGSYEQYF
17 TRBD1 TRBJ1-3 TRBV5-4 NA TGTGCCAGCAGCTTGGGGCGCCAGGGGGCAGCTGGAAACACCATATATTTT CASSLGRQGAAGNTIYF
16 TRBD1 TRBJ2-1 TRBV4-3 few TGCGCCAGCAGCCCAGAAGAGACAGGGGGCTACAATGAGCAGTTCTTC CASSPEETGGYNEQFF
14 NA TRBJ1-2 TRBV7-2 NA TGTGCCAGCAGCTTACCCCGGGGAGGCTATGGCTACACCTTC CASSLPRGGYGYTF
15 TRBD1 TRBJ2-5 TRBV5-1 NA TGCGCCAGCAGCCTGGGGACAGGGGGCCAAGAGACCCAGTACTTC CASSLGTGGQETQYF
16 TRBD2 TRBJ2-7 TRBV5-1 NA TGCGCCAGCAGCATAACCACTAGCGGGAGTTTGTACGAGCAGTACTTC CASSITTSGSLYEQYF
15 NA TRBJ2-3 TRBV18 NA TGTGCCAGCTCACCACCAGGGGAGAGGACAGATACGCAGTATTTT CASSPPGERTDTQYF
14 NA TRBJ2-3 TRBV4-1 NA TGCGCCAGCAGCCAACGTAGGGGCGCAGATACGCAGTATTTT CASSQRRGADTQYF
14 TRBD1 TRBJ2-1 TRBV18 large TGTGCCAGCTCACCCCAGGGGGCATACAATGAGCAGTTCTTC CASSPQGAYNEQFF
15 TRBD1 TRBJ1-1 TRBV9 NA TGTGCCAGCAGCGTAGAAACAGGGGGTAGGACTGAAGCTTTCTTT CASSVETGGRTEAFF
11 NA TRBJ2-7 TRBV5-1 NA TGCGCCAGCAGCTCCGACTACGAGCAGTACTTC CASSSDYEQYF
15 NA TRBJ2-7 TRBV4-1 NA TGCGCCAGCAGCCAAGTTCGGACAGTTTTTTACGAGCAGTACTTC CASSQVRTVFYEQYF
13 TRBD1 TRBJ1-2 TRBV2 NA TGTGCCAGCAGTCCAGACAGGGGCTATGGCTACACCTTC CASSPDRGYGYTF
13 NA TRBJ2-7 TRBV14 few TGTGCCAGCAGCCAAGTTAACTCCTACGAGCAGTACTTC CASSQVNSYEQYF
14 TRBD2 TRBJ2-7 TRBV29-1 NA TGCAGCGTAGACCCTAGCGGGCAGTTTTACGAGCAGTACTTC CSVDPSGQFYEQYF
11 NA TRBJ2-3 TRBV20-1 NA TGCAGTGCCCTTGTAGGGAATACGCAGTATTTT CSALVGNTQYF
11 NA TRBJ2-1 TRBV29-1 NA TGCAGCGTTGTAGGGTACAATGAGCAGTTCTTC CSVVGYNEQFF
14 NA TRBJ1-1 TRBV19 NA TGTGCCAGTAGTATAAGTGTACCCTTTTCGGAAGCTTTCTTT CASSISVPFSEAFF
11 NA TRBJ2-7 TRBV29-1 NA TGCAGCGGACTCGACTCCTACGAGCAGTACTTC CSGLDSYEQYF
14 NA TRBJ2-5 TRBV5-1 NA TGCGCCAGCAGCTTGGATCCAAACCAAGAGACCCAGTACTTC CASSLDPNQETQYF